The sequence of this TCR beta chain was determined in a study of cytomegalovirus exposure and HLA in healthy donors. The PCR used 60 Vbeta and 13 Jbeta primers. Here immunoSEQ multiplex PCR was the method, and the copy in TCRdb shows in-frame clones only, minus some. The sample yields roughly 180,000 clones, around 76% seen once. This clone showed up just a few times. The germline V gene encodes CDR1 SQVTM and CDR2 ANQGSEA. CDR3 size: 14 residues. Trimming pared 6 bases from V and 0 bases from J, leaving 11 bases between. Sequencing used PBMCs. The rearrangement uses TRBV29-1 and TRBJ2-2, with D possibly matching TRBD1 (5 bases). This clonotype was sampled from a woman aged 30 to 39 in good health and CMV-seropositive. CDR3 bases: TGCAGCGTGCGACAGTCTGCGAACACCGGGGAGCTGTTTTTT. Translating gives CSVRQSANTGELFF.